The rows below give T cell receptor beta chains drawn from one sample of a study of OX40 agonist ivuxolimab in advanced cancers. TCRdb keeps only in-frame clones here, not all; method: immunoSEQ multiplex PCR. The repertoire includes 65,000 to 75,000 clones, 85% of them detected once, and 6.1% sits in the top ten. The sample consisted of CD4+ or CD8+ T cells sorted from blood, taken in a trial of the OX40 agonist ivuxolimab. The source of these receptors is an adult with an advanced solid tumor such as melanoma, head and neck, liver or kidney cancer. CDR3s include the opening cysteine and the closing phenylalanine or tryptophan. The order of the fields is D gene, clone size, J gene, V gene, CDR3 DNA, CDR3 protein. D genes are given only for firm matches. Only part of the rows carry a size: once, few, many, or a class if the clone is expanded.

D: -; size: once; J: TRBJ2-7; V: TRBV18; DNA: TGTGCCAGCTCCCCCGGGGCCTACGAGCAGTACTTC; CDR3: CASSPGAYEQYF
D: TRBD1; size: once; J: TRBJ2-1; V: TRBV18; DNA: TGTGCCAGCTCATCACAGGGGGCGGACAATGAGCAGTTCTTC; CDR3: CASSSQGADNEQFF
D: TRBD2; size: -; J: TRBJ2-4; V: TRBV5-1; DNA: TGCGCCAGCAGCTCGGGACTAGCGGGAATAGCCAAAAACATTCAGTACTTC; CDR3: CASSSGLAGIAKNIQYF
D: TRBD2; size: -; J: TRBJ2-3; V: TRBV7-2; DNA: TGTGCCAGCAGTACCGGGACTAGGGGAAAGGCAGATACGCAGTATTTT; CDR3: CASSTGTRGKADTQYF
D: -; size: -; J: TRBJ1-1; V: TRBV12-5; DNA: TGTGCTAGTGGAATAGGCCTCGAAGCTTTCTTT; CDR3: CASGIGLEAFF
D: TRBD2; size: -; J: TRBJ2-7; V: TRBV5-1; DNA: TGCGCCAGCAGCTTCAGCGGGAGTAACCACGAGCAGTACTTC; CDR3: CASSFSGSNHEQYF
D: -; size: -; J: TRBJ2-1; V: TRBV5-1; DNA: TGCGCCAGCAGCCCGTGGACAGCCCAGGACAATGAGCAGTTCTTC; CDR3: CASSPWTAQDNEQFF
D: TRBD1; size: -; J: TRBJ2-2; V: TRBV2; DNA: TGTGCCAGCAGGCAGGACAGGGGGTACGCCGGGGAGCTGTTTTTT; CDR3: CASRQDRGYAGELFF
D: -; size: -; J: TRBJ2-2; V: TRBV20-1; DNA: TGCACACTAAGATCCGGGGAGCTGTTTTTT; CDR3: CTLRSGELFF
D: TRBD2; size: -; J: TRBJ2-7; V: TRBV28; DNA: TGTGCCAGCAGTTCGATTAGCGGGACGCCCTACGAGCAGTACTTC; CDR3: CASSSISGTPYEQYF
D: TRBD1; size: -; J: TRBJ2-7; V: TRBV27; DNA: TGTGCCAGCAGTTCAACAGGGGGCCCCTCCTACGAGCAGTACTTC; CDR3: CASSSTGGPSYEQYF
D: -; size: -; J: TRBJ1-2; V: TRBV29-1; DNA: TGCAGCGTTATGGGGCTCCAGGGGCTACGCGGCTACACCTTC; CDR3: CSVMGLQGLRGYTF
D: -; size: -; J: TRBJ1-2; V: TRBV19; DNA: TGTGCCAGTAGTATAAGAGGCCCGACTGCTACCTATGGCTACACCTTC; CDR3: CASSIRGPTATYGYTF
D: -; size: few; J: TRBJ1-1; V: TRBV14; DNA: TGTGCCAGCAGCCTATCTGGGGGCACTGAAGCTTTCTTT; CDR3: CASSLSGGTEAFF
D: -; size: -; J: TRBJ1-3; V: TRBV9; DNA: TGTGCCAGCAGCGTAGGGCGGGGTACAGGAAACACCATATATTTT; CDR3: CASSVGRGTGNTIYF
D: -; size: -; J: TRBJ1-2; V: TRBV2; DNA: TGTGCCAGCAGTGAAGGGGGGGGCGCATCCAACTATGGCTACACCTTC; CDR3: CASSEGGGASNYGYTF
D: -; size: -; J: TRBJ2-7; V: TRBV25-1; DNA: TGTGCCAGCAGTGAATATAGGGCCTCCGAGCAGTACTTC; CDR3: CASSEYRASEQYF
D: -; size: -; J: TRBJ1-1; V: TRBV6-6; DNA: TGTGCCAGCAGCCACACCCCGGGTTCTGAAGCTTTCTTT; CDR3: CASSHTPGSEAFF
D: TRBD2; size: -; J: TRBJ2-5; V: TRBV4-3; DNA: TGCGCCAGCAGCCAAGATACGCGGACTAGCGGGGGGCGGGGAGAGACCCAGTACTTC; CDR3: CASSQDTRTSGGRGETQYF
D: -; size: -; J: TRBJ1-2; V: TRBV5-1; DNA: TGCGCCAGCAGCCAGGATCTCTATGGCTACACCTTC; CDR3: CASSQDLYGYTF
D: TRBD1; size: -; J: TRBJ2-2; V: TRBV4-2; DNA: TGTGCCAGCAGCCAAGAGACAGGGCGCACCGGGGAGCTGTTTTTT; CDR3: CASSQETGRTGELFF
D: -; size: -; J: TRBJ1-1; V: TRBV5-6; DNA: TGTGCCAGCAGCAGACCGGGACCGAGGAACACTGAAGCTTTCTTT; CDR3: CASSRPGPRNTEAFF
D: -; size: -; J: TRBJ1-1; V: TRBV4-1; DNA: TGCGCCAGCAGCCAAGTAAACGCTCGTCCCGCTGAAGCTTTCTTT; CDR3: CASSQVNARPAEAFF
D: TRBD2; size: -; J: TRBJ2-1; V: TRBV9; DNA: TGTGCCAGCAGCGTAGCTGGCGCGGGGGGGCCCTACAATGAGCAGTTCTTC; CDR3: CASSVAGAGGPYNEQFF
D: -; size: -; J: TRBJ1-5; V: TRBV18; DNA: TGTGCCAGCTCACCAGTTCGGGGGGAACCCAAGCATTTT; CDR3: CASSPVRGEPKHF
D: -; size: -; J: TRBJ2-5; V: TRBV5-4; DNA: TGTGCCAGCAGCTTGGCAGGCAGTCAAGAGACCCAGTACTTC; CDR3: CASSLAGSQETQYF
D: -; size: -; J: TRBJ1-5; V: TRBV19; DNA: TGTGCCAGTAGTATAAGGGGTCAGCCCCAGCATTTT; CDR3: CASSIRGQPQHF
D: -; size: -; J: TRBJ2-1; V: TRBV7-2; DNA: TGTGCCAGCAGCTTAGAGCTGGGTTCCTACAATGAGCAGTTCTTC; CDR3: CASSLELGSYNEQFF
D: TRBD2; size: -; J: TRBJ2-1; V: TRBV7-6; DNA: TGTGCCAGCAGCCCTCTGGGAGGGCCCGGTGTTTTAGAGCAGTTCTTC; CDR3: CASSPLGGPGVLEQFF
D: TRBD1; size: -; J: TRBJ1-3; V: TRBV4-2; DNA: TGTGCCAGCAGCCCTATGACAGGGGCCGGAAACACCATATATTTT; CDR3: CASSPMTGAGNTIYF
D: -; size: -; J: TRBJ2-5; V: TRBV2; DNA: TGTGCCAGCAGTACGAATCAAGAGACCCAGTACTTC; CDR3: CASSTNQETQYF
D: -; size: -; J: TRBJ1-4; V: TRBV2; DNA: TGTGCCAGCAGCGGGCGACAGAGGGGTGGTGAAAAACTGTTTTTT; CDR3: CASSGRQRGGEKLFF
D: -; size: -; J: TRBJ1-4; V: TRBV6-5; DNA: TGTGCCAGCAGTGGAGGGAATGGTGAAAAACTGTTTTTT; CDR3: CASSGGNGEKLFF
D: TRBD1; size: -; J: TRBJ2-3; V: TRBV5-1; DNA: TGCGCCAGCAGCCGGGACAGGGGTTTCGATACGCAGTATTTT; CDR3: CASSRDRGFDTQYF
D: TRBD2; size: -; J: TRBJ2-7; V: TRBV10-3; DNA: TGTGCCATCAGTGAGTCAAGGCGGGGGACCGCCCACGAGCAGTACTTC; CDR3: CAISESRRGTAHEQYF
D: -; size: -; J: TRBJ2-1; V: TRBV18; DNA: TGTGCCAGCTCACAGACAGGTGCCGACAATGAGCAGTTCTTC; CDR3: CASSQTGADNEQFF
D: -; size: medium-sized; J: TRBJ2-7; V: TRBV2; DNA: TGTGCCAGCAGCGGGGCGGACCAGGGCGAGCAGTACTTC; CDR3: CASSGADQGEQYF
D: TRBD1; size: -; J: TRBJ1-2; V: TRBV19; DNA: TGTGCCAGCAATACGGACAGGAGATTTATGGGCTACACCTTC; CDR3: CASNTDRRFMGYTF
D: TRBD1; size: -; J: TRBJ2-2; V: TRBV6-1; DNA: TGTGCCAGCAGTAGACAGGGGGCCCTCACCGGGGAGCTGTTTTTT; CDR3: CASSRQGALTGELFF
D: -; size: -; J: TRBJ2-3; V: TRBV15; DNA: TGTGCCACCAGCCGCAGACAAGGGGGACCAGATACGCAGTATTTT; CDR3: CATSRRQGGPDTQYF
D: -; size: -; J: TRBJ1-2; V: TRBV5-5; DNA: TGTGCCAGCAGCACGGGAGATAACTATGGCTACACCTTC; CDR3: CASSTGDNYGYTF
D: -; size: -; J: TRBJ1-5; V: TRBV30; DNA: TGTGCCTGGAGTGTACTGGGGACGGAGAATCAGCCCCAGCATTTT; CDR3: CAWSVLGTENQPQHF
D: -; size: -; J: TRBJ1-2; V: TRBV13; DNA: TGTGCCAGCAGCGAGGGGGATGTGAACTATGGCTACACCTTC; CDR3: CASSEGDVNYGYTF
D: -; size: -; J: TRBJ2-3; V: TRBV5-1; DNA: TGCGCCAGCAGCTTGAGGGGTTTATTGGGAGATACGCAGTATTTT; CDR3: CASSLRGLLGDTQYF
D: -; size: few; J: TRBJ2-3; V: TRBV7-2; DNA: TGTGCCAGCAGCTTAGGCGGGACCTACGCAGATACGCAGTATTTT; CDR3: CASSLGGTYADTQYF
D: TRBD2; size: once; J: TRBJ2-3; V: TRBV5-4; DNA: TGTGCCAGCAGCTCGGGAGGAGGGGCAGATACGCAGTATTTT; CDR3: CASSSGGGADTQYF
D: -; size: -; J: TRBJ2-3; V: TRBV2; DNA: TGTGCCAGCAGTGCAGTAGCTAGCACAGATACGCAGTATTTT; CDR3: CASSAVASTDTQYF
D: -; size: -; J: TRBJ2-7; V: TRBV29-1; DNA: TGCAGCGTTGTAGGTCTCGAGACTTCCTACGAGCAGTACTTC; CDR3: CSVVGLETSYEQYF
D: TRBD1; size: -; J: TRBJ1-6; V: TRBV9; DNA: TGTGCCAGCAGCGTAACCGGGACAGGGCTCCATTCACCCCTCCACTTT; CDR3: CASSVTGTGLHSPLHF
D: -; size: -; J: TRBJ2-2; V: TRBV5-1; DNA: TGCGCCAGCAGCTCCTTTAAGGGTAGAACCGGGGAGCTGTTTTTT; CDR3: CASSSFKGRTGELFF
D: -; size: -; J: TRBJ2-5; V: TRBV19; DNA: TGTGCCAGTAGAGACACGCACAAGAAGACCCAGTACTTC; CDR3: CASRDTHKKTQYF
D: -; size: -; J: TRBJ2-3; V: TRBV11-1; DNA: TGTGCCAGCAGCTTAGCCGCCTCCGAGACAGATACGCAGTATTTT; CDR3: CASSLAASETDTQYF